Listed below are T cell receptor beta chains from one sample, sequenced in a study of tumor-infiltrating lymphocytes in primary liver carcinoma. One entry per CDR3 protein results from TCRdb running MiXCR on the multiplex PCR reads. The sample contains 300,000 to 400,000 distinct CDR3 sequences, approximately 65% of which appear only once. Sequencing used peripheral blood. These receptors all come from a man aged 35 to 55 with primary liver carcinoma and hepatitis B virus infection. Both conserved end residues are part of each CDR3. D genes are given only for firm matches. Clone size appears in some rows only: once, few, many, or a class for an expanded clone.

d_call j_call v_call clone_size cdr3_aa cdr3_nt
. TRBJ2-1 TRBV11-2 few CASSPGPKLGEQFF TGTGCCAGCAGCCCCGGACCTAAATTGGGTGAGCAGTTCTTC
. TRBJ2-7 TRBV4-3 many CASSQDRGLSSYEQYF TGCGCCAGCAGCCAAGATCGAGGGCTTTCTTCCTACGAGCAGTACTTC
. TRBJ2-1 TRBV6-1 . CASSESAPSSYNEQFF TGTGCCAGCAGTGAAAGTGCACCGAGCTCCTACAATGAGCAGTTCTTC
. TRBJ2-5 TRBV10-3 . CAISVLGRGNQETQYF TGTGCCATCAGCGTCCTTGGACGGGGGAACCAAGAGACCCAGTACTTC
. TRBJ2-7 TRBV4-1 . CASSFQDSWEQHF TGCGCCAGCAGCTTCCAGGACTCCTGGGAGCAGCATTTC
. TRBJ1-1 TRBV11-2 . CASSVDSEAFF TGTGCCAGTAGCGTGGACAGTGAAGCTTTCTTT
. TRBJ2-5 TRBV7-8 . CASSFGLNEETQYF TGTGCCAGCAGCTTTGGGCTCAATGAAGAGACCCAGTACTTC
. TRBJ2-4 TRBV28 . CASRPLDLSIQYF TGTGCAAGCAGACCTTTAGACTTAAGCATTCAGTACTTC
TRBD1 TRBJ2-7 TRBV11-1 . CVNTTTGGASYEQYF TGTGTCAACACAACGACAGGGGGCGCCTCCTACGAGCAGTACTTC
. TRBJ1-5 TRBV19 . CASSDRLRQPQHF TGTGCCAGTTCTGACAGACTACGTCAGCCCCAGCATTTT
TRBD1 TRBJ2-1 TRBV11-2 . CVGSLVWGQVNEQFF TGTGTCGGCAGCTTAGTGTGGGGACAGGTAAATGAGCAGTTCTTC
TRBD2 TRBJ2-1 TRBV29-1 once CSVYGGSGVNEQFF TGCAGCGTTTACGGGGGGAGCGGGGTCAATGAGCAGTTCTTC
. TRBJ2-5 TRBV28 . CASSPVTGVEQETQYF TGTGCCAGCAGTCCGGTGACAGGTGTGGAGCAAGAGACCCAGTACTTC
. TRBJ2-4 TRBV6-5 . CPSSPQGAKNIQYF TGTCCCAGCAGTCCCCAAGGAGCCAAAAACATTCAGTACTTC
TRBD2 TRBJ2-3 TRBV6-5 . CDSSYSLAGYTDTQYF TGTGACAGCAGTTACTCTTTAGCGGGATACACAGATACGCAGTATTTT
. TRBJ1-5 TRBV6-2/TRBV6-3 once CASSYEGAYSNQPQHF TGTGCCAGCAGTTACGAGGGAGCTTATAGCAATCAGCCTCAGCATTTT
. TRBJ1-1 TRBV12-3/TRBV12-4 many CASSYRGSMNTEAFF TGTGCCAGCAGTTACCGGGGTAGTATGAACACTGAAGCTTTCTTT
. TRBJ1-2 TRBV29-1 . CSGQQGPRGYGYAF TGCAGCGGACAACAGGGCCCTAGAGGATATGGCTACGCCTTC
TRBD2 TRBJ2-7 TRBV6-1 few CASTVGGSSYEQYF TGTGCCAGCACCGTTGGCGGGAGCAGCTACGAGCAGTACTTC
TRBD1 TRBJ2-1 TRBV11-2 . CASSLRRQGRNEQSF TGTGCCAGCAGTCTCCGAAGACAGGGACGCAATGAGCAGTCCTTC
. TRBJ2-5 TRBV11-2 . CASRSRDSAHQEAQHF TGTGCCAGCAGATCCCGGGACTCGGCCCACCAAGAGGCCCAGCACTTC
. TRBJ2-5 TRBV10-3 . CTISETAAQETQYF TGTACCATCAGTGAGACGGCAGCCCAAGAGACCCAATACTTC
. TRBJ2-7 TRBV6-1 . CASSETCEQYF TGTGCCAGCAGTGAAACATGTGAGCAGTACTTC
. TRBJ2-2 TRBV4-2 many CASSQVGRLTGELFF TGTGCCAGCAGCCAAGTGGGCAGACTCACCGGGGAGCTGTTTTTT
. TRBJ2-3 TRBV11-3 . CASSWRGGRTDAQYF TGTGCCAGCAGCTGGCGCGGCGGGCGCACAGATGCGCAGTATTTT
TRBD1 TRBJ2-5 TRBV24-1 . CATSAPGGSEIQYF TGTGCCACCAGTGCTCCAGGGGGCTCGGAGATCCAGTACTTC
. TRBJ2-1 TRBV4-1 . CTSSQTPGRATYNEQFF TGCACCAGCAGCCAAACCCCGGGCAGGGCAACATACAATGAGCAGTTCTTC
TRBD1 TRBJ2-3 TRBV11-3 . CASNYRGTGDTRYF TGTGCCAGCAACTACAGGGGGACGGGTGATACGCGGTATTTT
TRBD1 TRBJ2-2 TRBV10-1 many CASSPDRGGTGELFF TGCGCCAGCAGCCCGGACAGGGGGGGCACCGGGGAGCTGTTTTTT
TRBD2 TRBJ2-1 TRBV11-1 . CASSSSGSGSSYNGQFF TGTGCCAGCAGCTCGTCCGGGAGCGGGAGCTCATACAATGGGCAGTTCTTC
. TRBJ2-2 TRBV5-1 . CASSLVAANIGELFF TGCGCCAGCAGCTTGGTTGCCGCGAACATCGGGGAGCTGTTTTTT
TRBD1 TRBJ2-7 TRBV12-3/TRBV12-4 . CASSSTGSYEQYF TGTGCCAGCAGTTCGACAGGGTCGTACGAGCAGTACTTC
. TRBJ1-1 TRBV29-1 many CSVVTGNTEAFF TGCAGCGTTGTGACAGGGAACACTGAAGCTTTCTTT
. TRBJ2-1 TRBV5-1 many CASSPTRFKAGQFF TGCGCCAGCAGCCCCACCCGGTTTAAAGCCGGGCAGTTCTTC
. TRBJ2-3 TRBV15 few CATSRDGRGADTQYF TGTGCCACCAGCAGAGATGGCAGGGGCGCAGATACGCAGTATTTT
. TRBJ2-1 TRBV7-3 many CASSRGRSEQFF TGTGCCAGCAGCCGAGGACGTAGTGAGCAGTTCTTC
. TRBJ2-7 TRBV28 . CASSSGTYHEQYF TGTGCCAGCAGCTCAGGGACCTACCACGAGCAGTACTTC
TRBD1 TRBJ1-1 TRBV14 . CASSHRTGVSSTEPLF TGTGCCAGCAGCCACCGGACAGGGGTATCGAGTACTGAACCTCTCTTT
. TRBJ2-7 TRBV29-1 . CSVVHTLYEQYF TGCAGTGTTGTGCACACCCTCTACGAGCAGTACTTC
. TRBJ2-1 TRBV11-2 . CASGLDLLNEQFF TGTGCCAGCGGATTAGACCTCCTGAATGAGCAGTTCTTC
. TRBJ2-3 TRBV4-3 . CASRQGGGSNQPQYF TGCGCCAGCAGACAAGGAGGGGGCAGCAATCAGCCCCAGTATTTT
. TRBJ2-3 TRBV14 few CASSQVRSTDTQYF TGTGCCAGCAGCCAAGTTAGGAGCACAGATACGCAGTATTTT
. TRBJ1-5 TRBV6-1 many CASSSTGPSQPQHF TGTGCCAGCAGTTCGACGGGCCCGTCTCAGCCCCAGCATTTT
TRBD1 TRBJ2-1 TRBV4-1 . CAISPRDRDQETQFF TGCGCCATCAGCCCCCGGGACAGGGATCAAGAGACCCAGTTCTTC
TRBD1 TRBJ1-1 TRBV5-4 few CASTSPGTGSTEAFF TGTGCCAGCACCAGTCCCGGGACAGGATCCACTGAAGCTTTCTTT
. TRBJ1-4 TRBV6-5 many CASTPWGGRSEKLFF TGTGCCAGCACCCCTTGGGGGGGAAGAAGTGAAAAACTGTTTTTT
TRBD2 TRBJ2-5 TRBV11-3 many CASSLGAGGRETQYF TGTGCCAGCAGCTTAGGCGCGGGAGGACGAGAGACCCAGTACTTC
TRBD2 TRBJ2-1 TRBV6-1 many CASRVTSGVYNEQFF TGTGCCAGCAGGGTGACTAGCGGGGTATACAATGAGCAGTTCTTC
. TRBJ2-3 TRBV10-3 many CAIGWPSTDTQYF TGTGCCATCGGTTGGCCCAGCACAGATACGCAGTATTTT
TRBD1 TRBJ1-4 TRBV6-5 few CASSPGTGKVFLATNEKLFF TGTGCCAGCAGTCCCGGGACAGGCAAAGTCTTTCTTGCAACTAATGAAAAACTGTTTTTT
TRBD2 TRBJ2-1 TRBV7-9 . CASSPRASGRSSYNEQFF TGTGCCAGCAGTCCTCGGGCTAGCGGGAGGAGCTCCTACAATGAGCAGTTCTTC